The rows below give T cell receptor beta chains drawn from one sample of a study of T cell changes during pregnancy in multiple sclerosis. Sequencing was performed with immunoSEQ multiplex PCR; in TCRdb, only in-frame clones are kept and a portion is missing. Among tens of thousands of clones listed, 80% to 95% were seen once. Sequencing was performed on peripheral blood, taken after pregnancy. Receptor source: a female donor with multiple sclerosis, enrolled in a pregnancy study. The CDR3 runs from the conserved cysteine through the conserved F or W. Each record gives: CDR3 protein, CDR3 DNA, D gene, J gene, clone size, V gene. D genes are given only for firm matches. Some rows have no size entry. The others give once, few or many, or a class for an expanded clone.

CDR3: CASSYSAGTYEQYF
DNA: TGTGCCAGCAGTTACTCAGCCGGGACCTACGAGCAGTACTTC
D: NA
J: TRBJ2-7
size: NA
V: TRBV6-5

CDR3: CASSSGRDRVYTEAFF
DNA: TGTGCCAGCAGCTCGGGGCGGGACAGGGTTTACACTGAAGCTTTCTTT
D: TRBD1
J: TRBJ1-1
size: once
V: TRBV5-6

CDR3: CASSKDRGSYEQYF
DNA: TGTGCCAGTAGCAAGGACAGAGGCTCCTACGAGCAGTACTTC
D: NA
J: TRBJ2-7
size: NA
V: TRBV5-4

CDR3: CASSLAGDSNQPQHF
DNA: TGTGCCAGCAGCTTGGCGGGGGACAGCAATCAGCCCCAGCATTTT
D: NA
J: TRBJ1-5
size: NA
V: TRBV7-9

CDR3: CASSELGQITEAFF
DNA: TGTGCCAGCAGTGAGCTGGGACAGATCACTGAAGCTTTCTTT
D: TRBD1
J: TRBJ1-1
size: NA
V: TRBV25-1

CDR3: CASSDSGQGAVDTQYF
DNA: TGTGCCAGCAGTGACTCGGGACAGGGGGCCGTCGATACGCAGTATTTT
D: TRBD1
J: TRBJ2-3
size: NA
V: TRBV6-4

CDR3: CASNQPGSGETQYF
DNA: TGTGCCAGTAACCAGCCAGGGTCTGGAGAGACCCAGTACTTC
D: NA
J: TRBJ2-5
size: once
V: TRBV19

CDR3: CASSLRPGPSYEQYF
DNA: TGTGCCAGCAGCTTACGGCCGGGTCCTTCCTACGAGCAGTACTTC
D: NA
J: TRBJ2-7
size: NA
V: TRBV7-2

CDR3: CASSPDAGGPSETQYF
DNA: TGTGCCAGCAGCCCAGACGCGGGGGGGCCGTCAGAGACCCAGTACTTC
D: TRBD2
J: TRBJ2-5
size: NA
V: TRBV7-2

CDR3: CASSLDHVAATDTQYF
DNA: TGTGCCAGCAGCTTAGATCACGTGGCGGCCACAGATACGCAGTATTTT
D: NA
J: TRBJ2-3
size: NA
V: TRBV7-2

CDR3: CASSQPDRGRGTQYF
DNA: TGCGCCAGCAGTCAACCAGACAGGGGGCGCGGGACCCAGTACTTC
D: TRBD1
J: TRBJ2-5
size: NA
V: TRBV23-1

CDR3: CASRQAARFTDTQYF
DNA: TGTGCCAGTAGACAGGCCGCTAGATTCACAGATACGCAGTATTTT
D: NA
J: TRBJ2-3
size: NA
V: TRBV19

CDR3: CASSPLPQGDEQYF
DNA: TGTGCCAGCTCACCGCTACCACAGGGGGATGAGCAGTACTTC
D: TRBD1
J: TRBJ2-7
size: NA
V: TRBV18

CDR3: CAISVTGDSGNTIYF
DNA: TGTGCCATCAGTGTTACAGGGGACTCTGGAAACACCATATATTTT
D: TRBD1
J: TRBJ1-3
size: once
V: TRBV10-3

CDR3: CASSPGTAANEQFF
DNA: TGTGCCAGCTCACCCGGGACAGCGGCTAATGAGCAGTTCTTC
D: TRBD1
J: TRBJ2-1
size: NA
V: TRBV18

CDR3: CASTRQGSAEAFF
DNA: TGTGCCAGCACTCGACAGGGGAGCGCTGAAGCTTTCTTT
D: TRBD1
J: TRBJ1-1
size: NA
V: TRBV6-5

CDR3: CASSVTGGGAEAFF
DNA: TGTGCCAGCAGCGTGACAGGTGGTGGGGCTGAAGCTTTCTTT
D: NA
J: TRBJ1-1
size: few
V: TRBV9